This T cell receptor beta chain was sequenced for a study of T cells in Graves' hyperthyroidism and ophthalmopathy. Background on the study: Specimen type is peripheral blood, collected at initial diagnosis prior to any treatment. Findings of the study overall: Also found in blood were most expanded thyroid clonotypes above 0.001. Prediction of ophthalmopathy progression came a median roughly 7.1 months pre-onset.

Diagnosing involved the use of clinical symptoms, serum thyroxine and TRAb, thyroid ultrasound and orbital computed tomography. To note about this clonotype: Its antigen is as yet unknown.

RNA transcripts gave rise to amplified TCR beta CDR3 regions. HTBI primers drove first-round RT-PCR of the TCR CDR3. TCRdb re-analysed the multiplex PCR reads in MiXCR, keeping a single row per CDR3 protein. The sample has 400,000 to 500,000 distinct CDR3 sequences, approximately 14% seen once; the top ten hold about 13%. The CDR3 totals 14 residues. Unmatched junction bases numbered 7, after V lost 4 bases and J lost 7 bases. Germline CDR1 and CDR2: SGDLS and YYNGEE. This chain connects TRBV9 to TRBJ2-2; 7 nucleotides match TRBD1. The TCR originated in a man aged 18 to 30 with Graves' ophthalmopathy. Material for sequencing was blood. The CDR3 reads CASSPGGWVGELFF. The CDR3 DNA sequence: TGTGCCAGCAGCCCAGGGGGATGGGTCGGGGAGCTGTTTTTT.